The T cell receptor beta chain under discussion was sequenced for a study of technical replicates of blood from a few donors. Repertoires were generated with immunoSEQ multiplex PCR, while TCRdb's copy carries only in-frame clones and drops some. The sample carries about 100,000 clones, approximately 96% recorded once. The CDR3 is made up of 15 amino acids. Germline V gene lookup returns CDR1 SNHLY and CDR2 FYNNEI. V was clipped by 6 bases and J by 1 base, with 16 bases between them. The sequenced material came from T cells isolated from PBMCs. V usage is TRBV2 and J usage is TRBJ2-7; tentative D call: TRBD1 (5 bases). This TCR was sampled from a human donor in good health. The CDR3 DNA reads as TGTGCCAGCAGGAAAAATTCAGGGAAATCCTACGAGCAGTACTTC. It encodes CASRKNSGKSYEQYF. Combining the CDR3 with reference TRBV2 and TRBJ2-7 gives the whole variable domain EPEVTQTPSHQVTQMGQEVILRCVPISNHLYFYWYRQILGQKVEFLVSFYNNEISEKSEIFDDQFSVERPDGSNFTLKIRSTKLEDSAMYFCASRKNSGKSYEQYFGPGTRLTVT.